This TCR beta chain was documented in a study of blood T cell repertoires in COVID-19. Study at large: Both acute and convalescent COVID-19 samples were obtained from the United States, Italy and Spain.

This clone was found a few times. Study processing details: Amplification from reference gene primers served as the basis for estimated nucleated cell counts. Repertoires were generated with immunoSEQ multiplex PCR, while TCRdb's copy carries only in-frame clones and drops some. V and J calls plus clone size are reproduced from that table; the DNA served to infer D and trimming. The sample consists of approximately 160,000 clones, around 83% of them appearing once. V dropped 0 bases and J dropped 5 bases, with 17 bases sitting between them. Germline V gene lookup returns CDR1 SGHKS and CDR2 YYEKEE (reference sequence). The CDR3 has 16 amino acids.

The chain is built from TRBV5-5 and TRBJ1-2; D is perhaps TRBD1 (6 bases). The sequenced sample was PBMCs or T cells enriched from blood (not recorded which). This sequence originates from a woman in her fifties or sixties in a cohort exposed to, infected with or recovered from COVID-19 (not recorded which). The DNA for the CDR3 is TGTGCCAGCAGCTTGGAGGCAGGGGTGAAACTTTATGGCTACACCTTC. This translates into CASSLEAGVKLYGYTF.